The clone carrying this T cell receptor (beta chain) was counted a single time. Per germline, CDR1 MGHRA and CDR2 YSYEKL. Between the trimmed V and J ends, which lost 2 bases and 3 bases, there was a span of 10 bases. This CDR3 is 15 amino acids long. This sample stems from a study of shared clonotypes between healthy human individuals. TCRdb's copy holds only in-frame clones and misses some; the assay was immunoSEQ multiplex PCR. The repertoire consists of 800,000 to 1,200,000 clones, with approximately 80% occurring once and the leading ten covering about 0.52%. The rearrangement uses TRBV4-1 and TRBJ1-4; D is possibly TRBD1 (5 bases). The sample comprised memory CD4+ T cells from PBMCs. As to subset: CD45RA-negative fraction. This sequence was found in a man between 18 and 35 years old in good health. Some clones in this sample may be carry-over from other donors' samples. Here the CDR3 reads CASSQRGGANEKLFF. For the CDR3, the DNA is TGCGCCAGCAGCCAACGGGGAGGGGCTAATGAAAAACTGTTTTTT.